The clone carrying this T cell receptor (beta chain) was recorded once. In the study's own analysis: The authors estimated nucleated cell counts from reference gene primer amplification. The data were produced by immunoSEQ multiplex PCR, yet TCRdb's version contains in-frame clones alone and is incomplete. V and J calls and clone size are copied from that table; D and trimming were computed from the DNA. The sample records 210,000 or so clones, around 89% being singletons. This entry is derived from a study of blood T cell repertoires in COVID-19. Study background: Donors in the United States, Italy and Spain gave samples during acute or convalescent COVID-19. Sample material is recorded as cDNA or gDNA derived from T cells, B-cell-depleted T cells, or PBMCs.

Germline V CDR1 and CDR2: SGHVS, FQNEAQ. CDR3 length equals 13 residues. V was pared by 6 bases and J by 4 bases, with 3 bases of the junction left unmatched. V usage is TRBV7-8 and J usage is TRBJ1-5; 7 bases agree with TRBD1. Sequencing was done on a sample of peripheral blood. The clonotype comes from a man in his fifties with acute or convalescent COVID-19. The CDR3 region has the DNA TGTGCCAGCAGACGGGACAGAAATCAGCCCCAGCATTTT. It encodes CASRRDRNQPQHF.